Given below is one T cell receptor beta chain in context. The germline V gene has CDR1 MDHEN and CDR2 SYDVKM. This CDR3 spans 14 amino acids. V lost 5 bases and J lost 4, with 11 bases in between. The source of the sample is a study of blood T cell repertoires in COVID-19. On the study more broadly: Acute-phase and convalescent COVID-19 samples originated in the United States, Italy and Spain.

The method was immunoSEQ multiplex PCR; TCRdb's version includes in-frame clones alone and lacks a portion of them. Among some 150,000 clones listed, 80% to 90% were seen once. Specimen: peripheral blood. This receptor was identified in a man aged 55 to 70 with active or convalescent COVID-19. J is TRBJ2-2 and V is TRBV28, with a tentative D call TRBD1 (5 bases). The CDR3 coding sequence is TGTGCCAGCAGTCTTCGACAGATCACCGGGGAGCTGTTTTTT. It encodes CASSLRQITGELFF.